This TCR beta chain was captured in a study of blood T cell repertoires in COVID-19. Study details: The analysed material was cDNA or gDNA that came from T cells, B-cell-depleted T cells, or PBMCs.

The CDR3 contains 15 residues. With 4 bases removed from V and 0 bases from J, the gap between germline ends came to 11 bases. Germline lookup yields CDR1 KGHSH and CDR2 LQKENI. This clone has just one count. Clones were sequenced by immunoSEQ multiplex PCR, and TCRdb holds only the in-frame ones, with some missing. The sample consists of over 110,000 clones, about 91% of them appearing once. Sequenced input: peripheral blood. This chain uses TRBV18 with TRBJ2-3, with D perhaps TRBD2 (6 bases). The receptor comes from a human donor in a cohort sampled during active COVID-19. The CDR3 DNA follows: TGTGCCAGCTCACATCCGGGAGAAAGCACAGATACGCAGTATTTT. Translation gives CASSHPGESTDTQYF.